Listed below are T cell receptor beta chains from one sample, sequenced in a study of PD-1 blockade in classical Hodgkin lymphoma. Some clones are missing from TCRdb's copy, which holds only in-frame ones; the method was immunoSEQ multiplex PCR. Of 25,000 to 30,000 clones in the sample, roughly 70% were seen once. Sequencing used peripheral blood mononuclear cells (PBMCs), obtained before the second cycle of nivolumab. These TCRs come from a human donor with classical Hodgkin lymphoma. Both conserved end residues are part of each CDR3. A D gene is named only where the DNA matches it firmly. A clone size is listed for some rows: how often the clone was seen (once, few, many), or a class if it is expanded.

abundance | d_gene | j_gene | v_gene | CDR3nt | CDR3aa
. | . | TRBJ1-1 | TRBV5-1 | TGCGCCAGCAGCTTGCTTTTACAGGGGAACACTGAAGCTTTCTTT | CASSLLLQGNTEAFF
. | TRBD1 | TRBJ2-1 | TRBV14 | TGTGCCAGCAGCCAGTCGACAGGGTTGTCCTACAATGAGCAGTTCTTC | CASSQSTGLSYNEQFF
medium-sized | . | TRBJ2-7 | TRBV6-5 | TGTGCCAGCAGGCCAAGTGGGGAATTTGAACAGTACTTC | CASRPSGEFEQYF
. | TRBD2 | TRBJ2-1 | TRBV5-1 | TGCGCCAGCAGCCCAGTCCCGGGACTAGCGGGGGGCTCCTACAATGAGCAGTTCTTC | CASSPVPGLAGGSYNEQFF
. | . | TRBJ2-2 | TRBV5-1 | TGCGCCAGCAGCCTAAATTGGGGGGCCGGGGAGCTGTTTTTT | CASSLNWGAGELFF
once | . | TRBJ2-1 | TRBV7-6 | TGTGCCAGCAGCTTACGTCCGGGGCCGGCTGGCAATGAGCAGTTCTTC | CASSLRPGPAGNEQFF
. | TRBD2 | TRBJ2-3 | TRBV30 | TGTGCCTGGATAGGCGGGGGGGCCGCAGATACGCAGTATTTT | CAWIGGGAADTQYF
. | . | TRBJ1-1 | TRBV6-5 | TGTGCCAGCGGAGGGGTACGGACTGAAGCTTTCTTT | CASGGVRTEAFF
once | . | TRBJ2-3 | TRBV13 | TGTGCCAGCAGCTTAGGGCCATATTTGGCGGATACGCAGTATTTT | CASSLGPYLADTQYF
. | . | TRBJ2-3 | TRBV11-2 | TGTGCCAGCAGCACGCTAGATACGCAGTATTTT | CASSTLDTQYF
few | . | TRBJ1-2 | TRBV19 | TGTGCCAGTAGTAGGGAGGGCTCCTCCCTAGGCTACACCTTC | CASSREGSSLGYTF
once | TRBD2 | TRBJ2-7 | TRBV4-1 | TGCGCCAGCAGCCAAGTTTTCTCTAGCGGGACCTACGAGCAGTACTTC | CASSQVFSSGTYEQYF
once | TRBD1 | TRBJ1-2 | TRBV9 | TGTGCCAGCAGCGCAGGGGGACCTAACTATGGCTACACCTTC | CASSAGGPNYGYTF
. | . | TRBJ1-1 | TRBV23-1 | TGCGCCAGCAGTCAATTTTGGTACACTGAAGCTTTCTTT | CASSQFWYTEAFF
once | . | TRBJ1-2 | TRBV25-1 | TGTGCCAGCAGTGATGGGGCCTATGGCTACACCTTC | CASSDGAYGYTF
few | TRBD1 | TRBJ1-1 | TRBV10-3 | TGTGCCATATTACAGGGGGATGAAGGCACTGAAGCTTTCTTT | CAILQGDEGTEAFF
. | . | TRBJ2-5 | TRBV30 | TGTGCCTGGAGTGGGAGAGCGCTAGAGACCCAGTACTTC | CAWSGRALETQYF
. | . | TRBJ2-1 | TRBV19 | TGTGCCAGTAGTATAGGGGGACATATTGAGCAGTTCTTC | CASSIGGHIEQFF
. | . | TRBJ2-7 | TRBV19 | TGTGCCAGTAGTACAAGGGGGGGCACCTACGAGCAGTACTTC | CASSTRGGTYEQYF
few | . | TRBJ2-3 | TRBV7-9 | TGTGCCAGCAGCTCCATCCCGTCCACAGATACGCAGTATTTT | CASSSIPSTDTQYF
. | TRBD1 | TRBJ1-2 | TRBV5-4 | TGTGCCAGCAGCTTTAAGCGAACGGACAGGGGGCATGGCTACACCTTC | CASSFKRTDRGHGYTF
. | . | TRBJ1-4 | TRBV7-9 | TGTGCCAGCAGCCCAGCAACAGGCCCTAATGAAAAACTGTTTTTT | CASSPATGPNEKLFF
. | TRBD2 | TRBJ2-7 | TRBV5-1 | TGCGCCAGCAGCCTTAGCGGGGGATCCTACGAGCAGTACTTC | CASSLSGGSYEQYF
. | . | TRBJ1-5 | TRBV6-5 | TGTGCCAGCAGTACCTCTTTTAATCAGCCCCAGCATTTT | CASSTSFNQPQHF
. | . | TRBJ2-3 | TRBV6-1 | TGTGCCAGCAGTGTTCCAGTTAGCACAGATACGCAGTATTTT | CASSVPVSTDTQYF
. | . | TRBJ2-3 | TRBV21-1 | TGTGCCAGCAGCATAGCCGCCGGGACTTTAGTGGGCGGGGGCTACACAGATACGCAGTATTTT | CASSIAAGTLVGGGYTDTQYF
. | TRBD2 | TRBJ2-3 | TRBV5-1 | TGCGCCAGCAGCTCCAATTCGGGACTAGCGGGGGGCCGCACAGATACGCAGTATTTT | CASSSNSGLAGGRTDTQYF
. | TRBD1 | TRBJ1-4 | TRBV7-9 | TGTGCCAGCAGCTCCCCCGGGACAGGAACTGAAAAACTGTTTTTT | CASSSPGTGTEKLFF